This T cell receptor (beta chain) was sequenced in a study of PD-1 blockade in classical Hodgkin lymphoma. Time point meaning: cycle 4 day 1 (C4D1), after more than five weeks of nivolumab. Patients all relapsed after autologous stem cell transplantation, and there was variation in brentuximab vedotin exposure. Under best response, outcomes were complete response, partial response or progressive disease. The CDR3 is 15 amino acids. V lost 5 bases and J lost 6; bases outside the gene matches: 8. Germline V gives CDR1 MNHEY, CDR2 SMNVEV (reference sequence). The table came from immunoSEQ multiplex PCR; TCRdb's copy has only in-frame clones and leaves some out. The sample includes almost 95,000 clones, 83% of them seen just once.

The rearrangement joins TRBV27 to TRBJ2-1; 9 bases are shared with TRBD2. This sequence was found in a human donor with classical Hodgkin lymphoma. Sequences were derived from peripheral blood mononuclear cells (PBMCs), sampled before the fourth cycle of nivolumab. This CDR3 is CASSRVSSGTNEQFF. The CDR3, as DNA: TGTGCCAGCAGTCGAGTCTCTAGCGGGACCAATGAGCAGTTCTTC.